This T cell receptor beta chain was sequenced for a study of T cell changes during pregnancy in multiple sclerosis. The repertoire was sequenced with immunoSEQ multiplex PCR; TCRdb's copy has only in-frame clones and lacks some. The sample carries about 54,000 clones, approximately 92% recorded once. Material: peripheral blood, obtained after pregnancy. The receptor was derived from a female donor in good health, enrolled as a control in a pregnancy study.

CDR3 sequence reads: CASSERSGQGGEQFF. The CDR3 nucleotides are TGTGCCAGCAGTGAACGATCCGGACAGGGAGGAGAGCAGTTCTTC. The rearrangement links TRBV2 to TRBJ2-1, with 8 bases lining up with TRBD1. V dropped 2 bases and J dropped 10; count of bases not matched to a gene: 10. Germline V CDR1 and CDR2: SNHLY, FYNNEI. The length of the CDR3 is 15 residues.